The next 30 T cell receptor beta chains were all read from a single sample in a study of T-cell reconstitution after alpha-beta-depleted transplantation in children. Unique molecular identifiers were incorporated into the prepared TCRbeta library. TCRdb reanalysed the PCR reads using MiXCR and keeps one entry per CDR3 protein. The profile shows some 500,000 distinct CDR3 sequences, around a third of them singletons. Sequenced here: PBMCs from the stem cell graft donor, sampled from the stem cell graft. These receptors all stem from a human donor who donated a stem cell graft to a child with aplastic anemia.

The rearrangement links TRBV5-1 to TRBJ2-3; D call uncertain. The germline V gene encodes CDR1 SGHRS and CDR2 YFSETQ. V lost 0 bases and J lost 6, with 11 bases in between. CDR3 length equals 14 residues. CDR3 region: CASSLATPLDTQYF. CDR3 nucleotide sequence: TGCGCCAGCAGCTTGGCTACCCCACTGGATACGCAGTATTTT.

J is TRBJ2-2 and V is TRBV12-3 or TRBV12-4; 15 nucleotides agree with TRBD2. The CDR3 runs to 15 residues. Losses at the gene ends were 5 bases for V and 8 bases for J; bases not matched to a gene: 3. CDR3 nucleotides: TGTGCCAGCAGTCGGACTAGCGGGAGGGGTGGGGAGCTGTTTTTT. The encoded protein is CASSRTSGRGGELFF.

There are a few counts of this clonotype. The rearrangement links TRBV7-3 to TRBJ2-7; 8 nucleotides line up with TRBD2. The CDR3 runs to 16 residues. With 8 bases clipped from V and 2 bases from J, the junction kept 14 bases outside the gene matches. The germline CDR1 and CDR2 sequences are SGHTA and FQGTGA. The DNA for the CDR3 is TGTGCCAGCTCTATAAGCGGCGGGGGGCGGGCCTACGAGCAGTACTTC. Translating gives CASSISGGGRAYEQYF. The variable domain in full, completed from reference TRBV7-3 and TRBJ2-7, reads GAGVSQTPSNKVTEKGKYVELRCDPISGHTALYWYRQSLGQGPEFLIYFQGTGAADDSGLPNDRFFAVRPEGSVSTLKIQRTERGDSAVYLCASSISGGGRAYEQYFGPGTRLTVT.

The V and J genes are TRBV4-3 and TRBJ2-3; D uncertain. The V and J ends lost 0 bases and 4 bases respectively, with 8 bases between them. The CDR3 is 14 amino acids. The germline CDR1 and CDR2 sequences are LGHNA and YSLEER. CDR3 residues: CASSQEPSSDTQYF. The CDR3 nucleotides are TGCGCCAGCAGCCAAGAACCTTCGTCAGATACGCAGTATTTT.

This clonotype was seen at least ten times. This chain connects TRBV12-3 or TRBV12-4 to TRBJ2-1; 13 bases are shared with TRBD2. V lost 5 bases and J lost 6; bases outside the gene matches: 4. The CDR3 is 15 amino acids. In DNA, the CDR3 is TGTGCCAGCAGTCTTACTAGCGGGAGGGCCAATGAGCAGTTCTTC. It specifies CASSLTSGRANEQFF.

J is TRBJ1-1 and V is TRBV29-1; D remains ambiguous. The CDR3 has 12 amino acids. V lost 5 bases and J lost 4, with 11 bases in between. Germline CDR1 SQVTM, CDR2 ANQGSEA. The CDR3 is CSVWFTSTEAFF. CDR3 nucleotides: TGCAGCGTTTGGTTCACCAGCACTGAAGCTTTCTTT.

J is TRBJ2-6 and V is TRBV18, with TRBD1 matching over 8 bases. Germline V gene lookup returns CDR1 KGHSH and CDR2 LQKENI. V lost 8 bases and J lost 0; bases outside the gene matches: 12. This CDR3 has 18 residues. The CDR3 DNA reads TGTGCCAGCCGACCAAAGGGGACAGGAGCCTCTGGGGCCAACGTCCTGACTTTC. Translated: CASRPKGTGASGANVLTF.

V gene TRBV14 combines with J gene TRBJ2-1; unclear D gene. This CDR3 is 12 amino acids long. Trimming removed 3 bases from V and 9 bases from J, with 9 bases in between. Germline V gives CDR1 SGHDN, CDR2 FVKESK. The CDR3 nucleotides read TGTGCCAGCAGCCAGCAGCTGGGTGAGCAGTTCTTC. Translating it yields CASSQQLGEQFF. The complete variable domain, with remaining parts taken from reference TRBV14 and TRBJ2-1, reads EAGVTQFPSHSVIEKGQTVTLRCDPISGHDNLYWYRRVMGKEIKFLLHFVKESKQDESGMPNNRFLAERTGGTYSTLKVQPAELEDSGVYFCASSQQLGEQFFGPGTRLTVL.

This clonotype was picked up a small number of times. The rearrangement links TRBV7-2 to TRBJ1-5; TRBD1 matches 9 bases. The CDR3 sequence is 15 residues long. Per the germline V gene, CDR1 is SGHTA and CDR2 is FQGNSA. The V gene end was trimmed by 3 bases and the J gene end by 4 bases; junction bases not matched to a gene: 4. In DNA form, the CDR3 reads TGTGCCAGCAGCTTGGGGACAGGGACTAATCAGCCCCAGCATTTT. Amino acids: CASSLGTGTNQPQHF.

This clonotype has only a few counts. This sequence joins TRBV7-8 and TRBJ2-5; TRBD2 is a possible D gene (5 bases). CDR3 length: 14 amino acids. Trimming stripped 4 bases from V and 0 bases from J, with 9 bases between. Germline-derived CDR1 and CDR2 are SGHVS and FQNEAQ. Written as DNA, the CDR3 is TGTGCCAGCAGCTCCGCGGACTACCAAGAGACCCAGTACTTC. It encodes CASSSADYQETQYF.

The chain employs TRBV4-3 and TRBJ1-1; 7 positions agree with TRBD1. The CDR3 runs to 16 residues. Looked up from germline, CDR1 is LGHNA and CDR2 is YSLEER. After removal of 0 bases from V and 3 bases from J, the junction contained 7 bases not matched to a gene. DNA for the CDR3: TGCGCCAGCAGCCAAGATCAGGGGGGGGAGTACACTGAAGCTTTCTTT. Translated: CASSQDQGGEYTEAFF.

The J gene is TRBJ1-5, the V gene TRBV4-3; 7 bases match TRBD1. The V gene end was trimmed by 4 bases and the J gene end by 0 bases; junction bases not matched to a gene: 3. CDR3 length: 15 amino acids. The germline CDR1 and CDR2 sequences are LGHNA and YSLEER. The CDR3 region has the DNA TGCGCCAGCAGCCCGGACAGGTATAGCAATCAGCCCCAGCATTTT. Protein sequence: CASSPDRYSNQPQHF.

A few counts support this clonotype. The chain recombines TRBV20-1 with TRBJ2-7; possibly TRBD2 for D (6 bases). Looked up from germline, CDR1 is DFQATT and CDR2 is SNEGSKA (reference sequence). CDR3 length: 13 residues. Trimming pared 1 base from V and 3 bases from J, leaving 10 bases between. CDR3 loop: CSARAAGFYEQYV. CDR3 DNA sequence: TGCAGTGCTAGAGCAGCGGGCTTCTACGAGCAGTACGTC.

The chain links TRBV13 to TRBJ2-7, with 7 bases that match TRBD2. The V segment lost 2 bases and the J segment 1 base; nucleotides outside the gene matches: 11. CDR3 length: 17 residues. The germline CDR1 and CDR2 sequences are PRHDT and FYEKMQ (reference sequence). As DNA, the CDR3 is TGTGCCAGCAGCTTAAGCCCCCAGCGGGGAGTTTCCTACGAGCAGTACGTC. Translating it yields CASSLSPQRGVSYEQYV.

This clonotype has only a few counts. The chain recombines TRBV19 with TRBJ1-2; D is perhaps TRBD1 (5 bases). Germline CDR1 is LNHDA and CDR2 is SQIVND (reference sequence). The V end lost 1 base, the J end lost 3 bases, and 12 bases lay between the germline ends. The CDR3 length is 15 residues. The CDR3 spells CASSIANGAHYGYTF. The CDR3 coding sequence is TGTGCCAGTAGTATAGCTAATGGGGCCCACTATGGCTACACCTTC.

The CDR3, as DNA: TGTGCCAGCAGCTTACCAAGGGGGGGGAATTCACCCCTCCACTTT. It is translated as CASSLPRGGNSPLHF. This chain connects TRBV7-9 to TRBJ1-6; tentative D call: TRBD1 (6 bases). This CDR3 region has 15 residues. V was trimmed by 2 bases and J by 7 bases, leaving 12 bases between them. Germline CDR1 reads SEHNR; CDR2 reads FQNEAQ (reference sequence). The entire variable domain, with the rest obtained from reference TRBV7-9 and TRBJ1-6, is as follows: DTGVSQNPRHKITKRGQNVTFRCDPISEHNRLYWYRQTLGQGPEFLTYFQNEAQLEKSRLLSDRFSAERPKGSFSTLEIQRTEQGDSAMYLCASSLPRGGNSPLHFGNGTRLTVT.

This clonotype was detected only a few times. V and J are TRBV18 and TRBJ1-1; D is ambiguous. The CDR3 totals 17 residues. With 3 bases removed from V and 5 bases from J, the gap between germline ends came to 22 bases. Germline V gene data show CDR1 as KGHSH and CDR2 as LQKENI. DNA of the CDR3: TGTGCCAGCTCACCCTACTCAGCGAAGGGTCCGGAGACTGAAGCTTTCTTT. Its translation: CASSPYSAKGPETEAFF.

This clonotype was counted between two and nine times. The rearrangement joins TRBV7-2 to TRBJ2-1, with D possibly matching TRBD2 (6 bases). The V end was cut by 5 bases, the J end by 1 base, with 9 bases between. This CDR3 spans 14 amino acids. Per germline, CDR1 SGHTA and CDR2 FQGNSA. The CDR3 here is CASSGRGSYNEQFF. The CDR3, as DNA: TGTGCCAGCAGCGGGCGGGGATCCTACAATGAGCAGTTCTTC.

This sequence joins TRBV7-2 and TRBJ2-7; 7 nucleotides line up with TRBD2. The CDR3 covers 15 residues. V dropped 5 bases and J dropped 2; count of bases not matched to a gene: 9. CDR1 is SGHTA, CDR2 FQGNSA, per germline. Here the CDR3 reads CASSGGAGPAYEQYF. The CDR3 bases are TGTGCCAGCAGCGGAGGAGCGGGGCCCGCCTACGAGCAGTACTTC.

The J gene is TRBJ2-1, the V gene TRBV19; 14 bases agree with TRBD2. The CDR3 runs 15 residues. The trim removed 8 bases at V and 4 bases at J, leaving 4 bases unmatched. Per germline, CDR1 LNHDA and CDR2 SQIVND (reference sequence). CDR3 coding DNA: TGTGCCAGTTCGGGACTAGCGGGGGATTACAATGAGCAGTTCTTC. It translates to CASSGLAGDYNEQFF.

This clonotype was seen repeatedly, ten times or more. The gene calls are TRBV29-1 and TRBJ1-2; D is perhaps TRBD1 (6 bases). Deletions cut 1 base from V and 9 bases from J, with 30 bases between. The germline gives CDR1 SQVTM, CDR2 ANQGSEA. The CDR3 sequence is 18 residues long. The CDR3 sequence: CSVEVARQVDSLGWSYTF. In DNA form, the CDR3 reads TGCAGCGTTGAAGTCGCGAGACAGGTCGACAGTTTGGGTTGGAGCTACACCTTC.

The chain joins TRBV7-9 to TRBJ2-1; unclear D gene. This CDR3 region has 17 residues. The V end was cut by 5 bases, the J end by 0 bases, with 17 bases between. Germline-derived CDR1 and CDR2 are SEHNR and FQNEAQ (reference sequence). The CDR3 loop reads CASSPPNSDGSYNEQFF. The CDR3 nucleotides read TGTGCCAGCAGCCCACCAAACTCCGATGGCTCCTACAATGAGCAGTTCTTC.

The genes are TRBV20-1 and TRBJ2-3; TRBD2 is a possible D gene (5 bases). V was clipped by 1 base and J by 6 bases, with 8 bases between them. The germline CDR1 and CDR2 sequences are DFQATT and SNEGSKA (reference sequence). The CDR3 extends over 12 amino acids. The CDR3 protein is CSARVPGDTQYF. Here the CDR3 DNA reads TGCAGTGCTAGAGTTCCGGGGGATACGCAGTATTTT.

There are a few counts of this clonotype. The chain links TRBV20-1 to TRBJ1-5, with D possibly matching TRBD1 (6 bases). There are 14 residues in the CDR3. Trimming left V 3 bases short and J 1 base short, with 10 bases between. Germline CDR1 is DFQATT and CDR2 is SNEGSKA (reference sequence). Here the CDR3 reads CSASVTGSNQPQHF. CDR3 bases: TGCAGTGCTAGTGTCACAGGGAGCAATCAGCCCCAGCATTTT.

The J gene is TRBJ2-5, the V gene TRBV10-3; weak D call: TRBD2 (6 bases). Germline CDR1 and CDR2: ENHRY and SYGVKD. The germline V and J ends were trimmed by 4 bases and 3 bases, with 12 bases remaining between them. The CDR3 is made up of 14 amino acids. Here the CDR3 reads CAISARDLKETQYF. The DNA for the CDR3 is TGTGCCATCAGTGCTCGGGACTTAAAAGAGACCCAGTACTTC.

The gene calls are TRBV6-2 or TRBV6-3 and TRBJ2-7; D is unresolved. Trimming pared 2 bases from V and 0 bases from J, leaving 8 bases between. There are 14 residues in the CDR3. Germline V gives CDR1 MNHEY, CDR2 SVGEGT. The CDR3 nucleotides read TGTGCCAGCAGTTACGGTGGGGTCTCCTACGAGCAGTACGTC. Encoded protein: CASSYGGVSYEQYV.

In its sample, this clonotype was seen a few times. In DNA form, the CDR3 reads TGTGCCAGCAACTCGCGGGGAGTTGAGCAGTTCTTC. This translates into CASNSRGVEQFF. The chain recombines TRBV7-8 with TRBJ2-1; D may be TRBD2 (6 bases). The CDR3 is made up of 12 amino acids. The germline V gene encodes CDR1 SGHVS and CDR2 FQNEAQ. V lost 7 bases and J lost 9, with 13 bases in between.

This sequence joins TRBV6-2 or TRBV6-3 and TRBJ2-5; 14 nucleotides agree with TRBD2. The germline V gene encodes CDR1 MNHEY and CDR2 SVGEGT. The V and J ends lost 6 bases and 4 bases, in that order; junction bases with no gene match: 10. The CDR3 totals 17 residues. Here the CDR3 DNA reads TGTGCCAGCAGCCTGGGACTAGCGGGAGTAAGAGGAGAGACCCAGTACTTC. This sequence encodes CASSLGLAGVRGETQYF.

This clonotype was seen more than once but under ten times. The rearrangement uses TRBV5-6 and TRBJ2-1; the D is unclear. Germline assignment: CDR1 SGHDT and CDR2 YYEEEE. The germline V and J ends were trimmed by 0 bases and 5 bases, with 6 bases remaining between them. The CDR3 has 13 residues. The chain's CDR3 is CASSLGANNEQFF. The CDR3, as DNA: TGTGCCAGCAGCTTGGGGGCCAACAATGAGCAGTTCTTC.

The V gene is TRBV15, the J gene TRBJ1-5; D is perhaps TRBD1 (6 bases). Trimming stripped 0 bases from V and 1 base from J, with 10 bases between. CDR1 and CDR2 from the germline V gene are LNHNV and YYDKDF (reference sequence). This CDR3 contains 16 residues. The CDR3 protein is CATSRDDRTSNQPQHF. The CDR3, as DNA: TGTGCCACCAGCAGAGATGACAGGACCAGCAATCAGCCCCAGCATTTT.